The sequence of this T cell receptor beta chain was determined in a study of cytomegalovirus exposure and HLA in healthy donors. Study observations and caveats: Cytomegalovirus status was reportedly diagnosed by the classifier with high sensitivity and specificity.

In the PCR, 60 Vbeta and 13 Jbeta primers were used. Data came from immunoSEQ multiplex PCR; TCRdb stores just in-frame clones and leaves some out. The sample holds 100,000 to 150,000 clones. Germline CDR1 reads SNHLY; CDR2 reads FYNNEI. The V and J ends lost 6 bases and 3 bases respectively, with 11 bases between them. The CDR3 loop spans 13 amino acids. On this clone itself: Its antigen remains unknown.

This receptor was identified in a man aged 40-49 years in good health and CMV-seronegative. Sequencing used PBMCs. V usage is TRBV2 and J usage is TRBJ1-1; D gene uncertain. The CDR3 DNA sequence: TGTGCCAGCAGCGCCGAGGGTTACACTGAAGCTTTCTTT. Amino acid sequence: CASSAEGYTEAFF.